This T cell receptor (beta chain) was profiled in a study of Graves' ophthalmopathy and Graves' hyperthyroidism. Isolation of PBMCs was performed using 10 ml of fresh peripheral blood. Findings and limits, study-wide: Blood also held most thyroid clonotypes expanded above 0.001 frequency. Ophthalmopathy progression was predicted with 55% to 71% sensitivity and roughly 72% specificity.

Researchers took RNA transcripts and amplified TCR beta CDR3 regions from them. First-round RT-PCR relied on HTBI primers, and a second-round multiplex PCR came next. TCRdb recomputed calls from the multiplex PCR reads with MiXCR, one row per CDR3 protein. Of 400,000 to 450,000 distinct CDR3 sequences in the sample, roughly 21% were seen once. Many counts were recorded for this clonotype. Its specificity is unknown. The sample comprised peripheral blood. The clonotype originates from a woman between 18 and 29 years old with stable Graves' hyperthyroidism.

CDR3 sequence (DNA): TGTGCCTGGAGTGTGGAGGGGATCGGGGAGCTGTTTTTT. This gives the protein CAWSVEGIGELFF. The chain joins TRBV30 to TRBJ2-2, with a tentative D call TRBD2 (6 bases). This CDR3 is 13 amino acids long. Germline CDR1 is GTSNPN and CDR2 is SVGIG (reference sequence). The V and J ends lost 0 bases and 7 bases respectively, with 9 bases between them.